One sample yielded the 25 T cell receptor beta chains listed below, sequenced in a study of T cell responses to AZD1222 COVID-19 vaccine. Profiling relied on immunoSEQ multiplex PCR, and the TCRdb table lists in-frame clones only, not all of them. The profile shows about 190,000 clones, roughly nine tenths of them singletons. This specimen consisted of peripheral blood, obtained 28 days after the second dose of the MenACWY control vaccine. The receptor source for this set is an adult who received the MenACWY meningococcal vaccine as a control.

This chain uses TRBV5-1 with TRBJ2-3, with 7 bases matching TRBD2. The CDR3 loop spans 17 amino acids. Germline V gives CDR1 SGHRS, CDR2 YFSETQ. V lost 0 bases to trimming and J lost 2 bases; unmatched junction nucleotides: 9. Here the CDR3 DNA reads TGCGCCAGCAGCTTGGAATGGCTAGCGGAAAACACAGATACGCAGTATTTT. Translated: CASSLEWLAENTDTQYF.

The V call is TRBV6-5, the J call TRBJ1-5; 7 nucleotides align to TRBD1. The CDR3 covers 15 residues. Germline CDR1 reads MNHEY; CDR2 reads SVGAGI. V lost 5 bases and J lost 6; bases outside the gene matches: 10. The CDR3 DNA follows: TGTGCCAGCAGTCGTACAGGGGATGGGGGTCAGCCCCAGCATTTT. As protein: CASSRTGDGGQPQHF.

V gene TRBV24-1 combines with J gene TRBJ2-4; TRBD2 matches 11 bases. J gave up 3 bases and V 0 bases, and 9 bases lay outside the gene matches. From germline, CDR1 is KGHDR and CDR2 SFDVKD. The CDR3 contains 19 residues. As DNA, the CDR3 is TGTGCCACCAGTGATTTGCGGCTAGCGGGGGGCCTGGGCAAAAACATTCAGTACTTC. Residues: CATSDLRLAGGLGKNIQYF.

V and J are TRBV28 and TRBJ2-1; the D gene is possibly TRBD1 (6 bases). From germline, CDR1 is MDHEN and CDR2 SYDVKM. V lost 6 bases and J lost 0, with 12 bases in between. The CDR3 consists of 15 residues. The CDR3 loop reads CASRDSWSSYNEQFF. CDR3 nucleotides: TGTGCCAGCAGGGACAGTTGGAGCTCCTACAATGAGCAGTTCTTC.

The chain is built from TRBV27 and TRBJ1-5; D gene uncertain. Germline V gene data show CDR1 as MNHEY and CDR2 as SMNVEV (reference sequence). Trimming removed 2 bases at V and 6 bases at J, with 11 bases between. The CDR3 is 14 amino acids. For the CDR3, the DNA is TGTGCCAGCAGTTTAGGTAGGGTCCGTCAGCCCCAGCATTTT. It specifies CASSLGRVRQPQHF.

The rearrangement joins TRBV7-8 to TRBJ2-2; D unresolved. CDR3 size: 14 residues. Per the germline V gene, CDR1 is SGHVS and CDR2 is FQNEAQ. V was shortened by 6 bases and J by 9 bases, with 17 bases between the two germline ends. DNA for the CDR3: TGTGCCAGCAGTAAACTCGTCCTCGGAAGGGAGCTGTTTTTT. The encoded protein is CASSKLVLGRELFF. Looking up the rest from reference TRBV7-8 and TRBJ2-2 gives the full variable domain: GAGVSQSPRYKVAKRGQDVALRCDPISGHVSLFWYQQALGQGPEFLTYFQNEAQLDKSGLPSDRFFAERPEGSVSTLKIQRTQQEDSAVYLCASSKLVLGRELFFGEGSRLTVL.

This chain's CDR3 is CASSSQQGYSGNTIYF. The CDR3 region has the DNA TGTGCCAGCAGCTCGCAACAGGGTTACTCTGGAAACACCATATATTTT. The genes are TRBV7-9 and TRBJ1-3, with a tentative D call TRBD1 (6 bases). The V and J ends lost 4 bases and 0 bases respectively, with 13 bases between them. Germline V gives CDR1 SEHNR, CDR2 FQNEAQ (reference sequence). The CDR3 loop spans 16 amino acids.

This chain connects TRBV13 to TRBJ1-2, with D tentatively TRBD1 (5 bases). Trimming stripped 5 bases from V and 4 bases from J, with 11 bases between. The germline V gene encodes CDR1 PRHDT and CDR2 FYEKMQ (reference sequence). The CDR3 has 13 amino acids. CDR3 region: CASSRQGIYGYTF. CDR3 DNA sequence: TGTGCCAGCAGCCGGCAGGGCATCTATGGCTACACCTTC.

The chain uses TRBV12-3 or TRBV12-4 and TRBJ1-2; D possibly corresponds to TRBD1 (5 bases). CDR3 length equals 12 residues. V was clipped by 6 bases and J by 7 bases, with 12 bases between them. The CDR3 DNA is TGTGCCAGCAGCGGGGGAATTGGTGGCTACACCTTC. This gives the protein CASSGGIGGYTF.

This clone has a handful of counts. The chain couples TRBV20-1 to TRBJ2-3; the D call may be TRBD1 or TRBD2 (6 bases each). V lost 3 bases, J lost 0 bases, and 22 bases lay in between. The CDR3 sequence is 18 residues long. Germline V gives CDR1 DFQATT, CDR2 SNEGSKA (reference sequence). The DNA for the CDR3 is TGCAGTGCTAGTGTCCCGGGGGCGACTCTGTCTAGCACAGATACGCAGTATTTT. Translation gives CSASVPGATLSSTDTQYF.

The CDR3 reads CASSLRTGGADGYTF. CDR3 DNA sequence: TGTGCCAGCAGCTTACGGACAGGGGGCGCGGATGGCTACACCTTC. The V and J genes are TRBV7-2 and TRBJ1-2; 11 bases are a match to TRBD1. The V gene's germline CDR1 is SGHTA and CDR2 FQGNSA. J gave up 6 bases and V 2 bases, and 5 bases lay outside the gene matches. The CDR3 runs to 15 residues.

The chain recombines TRBV9 with TRBJ1-4; weak D call: TRBD1 (6 bases). The CDR3 sequence is 14 residues long. Trimming shortened V by 3 bases and J by 4 bases, and 10 bases separated the two germline ends. From germline, CDR1 is SGDLS and CDR2 YYNGEE. This CDR3 is CASSAGQINEKLFF. For the CDR3, the DNA is TGTGCCAGCAGCGCCGGACAGATTAATGAAAAACTGTTTTTT.

The chain uses TRBV19 and TRBJ1-5; D is unresolved. V dropped 4 bases and J dropped 7 bases, with 14 bases sitting between them. The CDR3 runs to 14 residues. Germline V gene sequence: CDR1 LNHDA, CDR2 SQIVND (reference sequence). The CDR3 is CASSTPLGGQPQHF. In nucleotides, the CDR3 is TGTGCCAGTAGTACCCCCCTGGGCGGGCAGCCCCAGCATTTT.

This clone has just one count. The rearrangement uses TRBV7-6 and TRBJ1-1; D is perhaps TRBD1 (6 bases). CDR3 length: 16 residues. Trimming stripped 1 base from V and 3 bases from J, with 15 bases between. Germline V gene lookup returns CDR1 SGHVS and CDR2 FNYEAQ. This chain's CDR3 is CASSLVGGGLYTEAFF. DNA of the CDR3: TGTGCCAGCAGCTTAGTTGGGGGGGGCCTATACACTGAAGCTTTCTTT.

Regarding this clone: A junction boundary mismatches the germline segment, possibly from a read error. The V call is TRBV20-1, the J call TRBJ2-1; the D gene is possibly TRBD2 (5 bases). The CDR3 has 10 amino acids. The V gene's germline CDR1 is DFQATT and CDR2 SNEGSKA (reference sequence). The CDR3 DNA follows: TGCAGTGCTAGAGCTGGGTCGCGGGTCTTC. Translation: CSARAGSRVF.

Only a few counts were recorded for this clone. The J gene is TRBJ2-1, the V gene TRBV9; D gene ambiguous. The length of the CDR3 is 15 residues. Deletions cut 1 base from V and 4 bases from J, with 12 bases between. Germline V gives CDR1 SGDLS, CDR2 YYNGEE. As DNA, the CDR3 is TGTGCCAGCAGCGTACTCGCGGCCCAATACAATGAGCAGTTCTTC. Amino acids: CASSVLAAQYNEQFF.

This chain links TRBV29-1 with TRBJ1-1; D gene uncertain. The CDR3 totals 12 residues. The V gene's germline CDR1 is SQVTM and CDR2 ANQGSEA. Deletions cut 2 bases from V and 1 base from J, with 5 bases between. The CDR3 DNA reads as TGCAGCGTTGAACGGACGAACACTGAAGCTTTCTTT. Amino acids: CSVERTNTEAFF.

V usage is TRBV3-1 (or the pseudogene TRBV3-2) and J usage is TRBJ1-3; possibly TRBD1 for D (5 bases). This CDR3 has 15 amino acids. CDR1 is LGHDT, CDR2 YNNKEL, per germline (reference sequence). The ends were cut back, 0 bases at V and 2 bases at J, with 8 bases in the middle. This CDR3 is CASSQDRVPGNTIYF. CDR3 DNA: TGTGCCAGCAGCCAAGACAGGGTCCCTGGAAACACCATATATTTT.

The rearrangement links TRBV19 to TRBJ1-4; the match to TRBD1 covers 7 bases. The CDR3 length is 15 residues. Losses at the gene ends were 6 bases for V and 4 bases for J; bases not matched to a gene: 8. The V gene's germline CDR1 is LNHDA and CDR2 SQIVND (reference sequence). CDR3 in amino acids: CASRLRDSVNEKLFF. CDR3 bases: TGTGCCAGTAGACTCCGGGACAGCGTTAATGAAAAACTGTTTTTT.

The chain recombines TRBV19 with TRBJ1-5; 8 positions agree with TRBD1. The CDR3 sequence is 15 residues long. Looked up from germline, CDR1 is LNHDA and CDR2 is SQIVND (reference sequence). V was pared by 5 bases and J by 2 bases, with 5 bases of the junction left unmatched. CDR3 region: CASSGSTGGNQPQHF. DNA of the CDR3: TGTGCCAGTAGTGGCTCGACAGGGGGCAATCAGCCCCAGCATTTT.

The V and J genes are TRBV6-2 or TRBV6-3 and TRBJ2-5, with D tentatively TRBD2 (6 bases). There are 14 residues in the CDR3. V dropped 4 bases and J dropped 5 bases, with 14 bases sitting between them. Germline V lookup: CDR1 MNHEY, CDR2 SVGEGT. The CDR3 protein is CASSSAMSGETQYF. The DNA of the CDR3 is TGTGCCAGCAGTTCCGCTATGAGCGGGGAGACCCAGTACTTC.

The rearrangement links TRBV11-3 to TRBJ2-7; 10 nucleotides align to TRBD1. Looked up from germline, CDR1 is SGHNT and CDR2 is YENEEA. The CDR3 covers 15 residues. V dropped 6 bases and J dropped 0; count of bases not matched to a gene: 5. CDR3 sequence: CASRPGQGGSYEQYF. The CDR3 DNA is TGTGCCAGCAGGCCAGGACAGGGGGGCTCCTACGAGCAGTACTTC.

This clone was counted a single time. The CDR3 sequence is CASLQVGTEAFF. CDR3 DNA: TGTGCCAGTTTACAGGTTGGAACTGAAGCTTTCTTT. This sequence joins TRBV19 and TRBJ1-1, with D maybe TRBD1 (5 bases). The CDR3 extends over 12 amino acids. Germline-derived CDR1 and CDR2 are LNHDA and SQIVND (reference sequence). V dropped 8 bases and J dropped 5 bases, with 12 bases sitting between them.

The V gene is TRBV7-9, the J gene TRBJ1-4; 8 bases are a match to TRBD1. J lost 6 bases, V lost 6 bases, and 3 bases had no gene match. The CDR3 totals 13 residues. Germline V lookup: CDR1 SEHNR, CDR2 FQNEAQ (reference sequence). DNA of the CDR3: TGTGCCAGCAGAGTGGACAGGGATGAAAAACTGTTTTTT. This codes for CASRVDRDEKLFF.

The chain couples TRBV7-3 to TRBJ1-2, with 10 bases matching TRBD1. Germline CDR1 is SGHTA and CDR2 is FQGTGA. With 2 bases clipped from V and 7 bases from J, the junction kept 1 base outside the gene matches. The CDR3 loop spans 13 amino acids. The CDR3 sequence is CASSLGTGAGYTF. CDR3 sequence (DNA): TGTGCCAGCAGCTTAGGGACAGGGGCTGGCTACACCTTC.